What follows are 7 T cell receptor beta chains derived from one specimen sequenced in a study of shared clonotypes between healthy human individuals. Produced via immunoSEQ multiplex PCR; TCRdb's table is partial and in-frame only. This table holds fewer than 650,000 clones, 70% to 80% found once. The sample comprised PBMCs. All receptors come from a woman aged 40 to 50 in good health. Some clones in this sample may be carry-over from other donors' samples.

The chain has TRBV7-8 and TRBJ2-1; D is uncertain. The V gene lost 2 bases and the J gene lost 5 bases, with 7 bases spanning the gap. Germline-derived CDR1 and CDR2 are SGHVS and FQNEAQ. This CDR3 has 13 amino acids. The CDR3 region is CASSLKPHNEQFF. The DNA for the CDR3 is TGTGCCAGCAGCTTAAAACCCCACAATGAGCAGTTCTTC.

This chain links TRBV9 with TRBJ2-3; D gene uncertain. CDR3 length equals 16 residues. Germline V gives CDR1 SGDLS, CDR2 YYNGEE. V lost 0 bases, J lost 6 bases, and 17 bases lay in between. CDR3 amino acids: CASSVGTTHPTDTQYF. For the CDR3, the DNA is TGTGCCAGCAGCGTAGGAACAACTCACCCTACGGATACGCAGTATTTT.

The chain employs TRBV4-1 and TRBJ2-7; a weak D match, TRBD1 (6 bases). CDR1 is MGHRA and CDR2 is YSYEKL in the germline V gene. The CDR3 is made up of 14 amino acids. Deletions cut 6 bases from V and 4 bases from J, with 16 bases between. CDR3 loop: CASSYGTGRYEQYF. The CDR3 coding sequence is TGCGCCAGCAGTTACGGTACAGGGAGATACGAGCAGTACTTC.

Details on this clone: A much larger clone lies a single base off, so this may be a read error. This sample includes further DNA sequences coding for the same CDR3. The chain is built from TRBV7-9 and TRBJ1-3, with a possible D match to TRBD1 (5 bases). Germline V gene sequence: CDR1 SEHNR, CDR2 FQNEAQ (reference sequence). This CDR3 spans 14 amino acids. The CDR3 DNA reads as TGTGCCAGCAGCTTAGGCGGGGCGGGAAACACCATATACTTT. As protein: CASSLGGAGNTIYF.

In its sample, this clone was seen a few times. This sequence joins TRBV5-1 and TRBJ1-2; 10 positions agree with TRBD1. The CDR3 extends over 18 amino acids. Looked up from germline, CDR1 is SGHRS and CDR2 is YFSETQ. The J segment lost 8 bases and the V segment lost 5 bases, leaving 21 bases of the junction unmatched. Here the CDR3 DNA reads TGCGCCAGCAGTTCAACCGGGACAGGGGCTGGCGGCAGGGGCGGCTACACCTTC. Protein product: CASSSTGTGAGGRGGYTF.

About this clone: Germline and junction disagree at one end, which may indicate a read error. The CDR3 sequence is CASSAGQTNLAKNVQYF. Written as DNA, the CDR3 is TGCGCCAGCAGCGCGGGACAGACAAACCTAGCCAAAAACGTTCAGTACTTC. V gene TRBV5-1 combines with J gene TRBJ2-4; the D gene is possibly TRBD1 (7 bases). The CDR3 extends over 17 amino acids. Germline V gene lookup returns CDR1 SGHRS and CDR2 YFSETQ.

About this clone: A read error likely explains this, since a far larger clone differs by one base. This chain connects TRBV29-1 to TRBJ1-5, with 10 bases fitting TRBD1. Germline V lookup: CDR1 SQVTM, CDR2 ANQGSEA. The CDR3 has 13 residues. The CDR3: CSGGQGKDQPRHF. The CDR3 DNA is TGCAGCGGGGGACAGGGGAAGGATCAGCCCCGGCATTTT.